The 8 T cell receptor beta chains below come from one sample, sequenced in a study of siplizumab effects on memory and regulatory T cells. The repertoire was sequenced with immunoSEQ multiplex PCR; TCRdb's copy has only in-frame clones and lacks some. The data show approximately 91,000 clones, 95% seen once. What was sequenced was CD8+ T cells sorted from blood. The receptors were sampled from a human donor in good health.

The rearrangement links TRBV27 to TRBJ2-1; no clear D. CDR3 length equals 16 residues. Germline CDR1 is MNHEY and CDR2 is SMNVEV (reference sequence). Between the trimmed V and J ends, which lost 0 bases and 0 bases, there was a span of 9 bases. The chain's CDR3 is CASSLSWLSSYNEQFF. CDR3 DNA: TGTGCCAGCAGTTTATCGTGGCTGAGCTCCTACAATGAGCAGTTCTTC.

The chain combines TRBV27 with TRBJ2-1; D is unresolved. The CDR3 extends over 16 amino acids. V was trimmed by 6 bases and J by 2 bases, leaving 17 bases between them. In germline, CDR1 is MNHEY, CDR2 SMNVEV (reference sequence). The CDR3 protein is CASSPSRPGPYNEQFF. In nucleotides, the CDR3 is TGTGCCAGCAGCCCCTCCCGGCCAGGCCCCTACAATGAGCAGTTCTTC.

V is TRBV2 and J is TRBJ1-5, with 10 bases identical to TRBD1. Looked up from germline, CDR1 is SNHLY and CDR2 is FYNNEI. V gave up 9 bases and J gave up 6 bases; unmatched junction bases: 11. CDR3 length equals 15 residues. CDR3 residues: CASGRQGARSQPQHF. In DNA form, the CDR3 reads TGTGCCAGTGGAAGACAGGGGGCTAGGAGTCAGCCCCAGCATTTT. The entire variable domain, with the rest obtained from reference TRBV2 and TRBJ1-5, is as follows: EPEVTQTPSHQVTQMGQEVILRCVPISNHLYFYWYRQILGQKVEFLVSFYNNEISEKSEIFDDQFSVERPDGSNFTLKIRSTKLEDSAMYFCASGRQGARSQPQHFGDGTRLSIL.

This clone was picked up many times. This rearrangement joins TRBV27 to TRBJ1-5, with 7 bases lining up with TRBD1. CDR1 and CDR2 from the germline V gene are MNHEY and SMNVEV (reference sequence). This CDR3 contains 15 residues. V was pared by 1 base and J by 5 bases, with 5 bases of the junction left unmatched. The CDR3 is CASSLWAGGDQPQHF. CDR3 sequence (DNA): TGTGCCAGCAGTTTATGGGCAGGGGGGGATCAGCCCCAGCATTTT.

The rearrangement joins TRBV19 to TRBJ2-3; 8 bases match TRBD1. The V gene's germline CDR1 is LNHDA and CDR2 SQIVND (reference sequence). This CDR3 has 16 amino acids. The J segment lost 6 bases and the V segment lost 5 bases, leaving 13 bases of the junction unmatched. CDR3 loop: CASSPGPGGSPDTQYF. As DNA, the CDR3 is TGTGCCAGTAGTCCTGGGCCAGGGGGCTCTCCGGATACGCAGTATTTT.

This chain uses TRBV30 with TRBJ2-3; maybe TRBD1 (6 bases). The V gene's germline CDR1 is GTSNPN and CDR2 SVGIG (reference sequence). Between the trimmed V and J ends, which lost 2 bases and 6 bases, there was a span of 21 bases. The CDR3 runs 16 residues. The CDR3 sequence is CAWSPEYTGIGDTQYF. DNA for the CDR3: TGTGCCTGGAGTCCTGAATATACAGGGATCGGGGATACGCAGTATTTT.

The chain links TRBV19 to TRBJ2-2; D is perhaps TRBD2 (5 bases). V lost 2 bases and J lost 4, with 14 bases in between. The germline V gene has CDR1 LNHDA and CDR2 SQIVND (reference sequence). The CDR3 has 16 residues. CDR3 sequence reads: CASSILLSAGTGELFF. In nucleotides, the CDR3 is TGTGCCAGTAGTATACTTCTCTCGGCGGGCACCGGGGAGCTGTTTTTT.

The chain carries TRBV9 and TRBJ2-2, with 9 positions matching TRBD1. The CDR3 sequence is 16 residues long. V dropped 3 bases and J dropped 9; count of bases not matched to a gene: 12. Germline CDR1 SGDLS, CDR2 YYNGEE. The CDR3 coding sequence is TGTGCCAGCAGCGATCCACCCGGACAGGGGTCCAGGGAGCTGTTTTTT. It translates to CASSDPPGQGSRELFF.